This T cell receptor beta chain came from a study of T cells in Graves' hyperthyroidism and ophthalmopathy. Study-level information: Staff took peripheral blood when the initial diagnosis was made, before any treatment began. Study findings and constraints: Clonotypes that were expanded in thyroid above 0.001 mostly appeared in blood too.

Clinical symptoms, serum thyroxine and TRAb, thyroid ultrasound and orbital computed tomography were used for the diagnoses. This clonotype was detected a few times. Its antigen is undetermined. RNA transcripts provided the source from which TCR beta CDR3 regions were amplified. TCR CDR3 underwent first-round RT-PCR with the HTBI primer set. TCRdb itself ran the multiplex PCR reads through MiXCR, one entry per CDR3 protein. The table records about 480,000 distinct CDR3 sequences, 13% to 15% of them present only once. V shed 3 bases and J shed 1 base, with 9 bases lying between them. The CDR3 contains 14 residues. Per germline, CDR1 DFQATT and CDR2 SNEGSKA (reference sequence).

V and J are TRBV20-1 and TRBJ2-2; a possible D gene is TRBD1 (6 bases). The receptor was derived from a woman between 18 and 29 years old with Graves' hyperthyroidism. The sample comprised blood. The CDR3 sequence is CSASRTENTGELFF. The CDR3, as DNA: TGCAGTGCTAGTAGGACAGAGAACACCGGGGAGCTGTTTTTT.